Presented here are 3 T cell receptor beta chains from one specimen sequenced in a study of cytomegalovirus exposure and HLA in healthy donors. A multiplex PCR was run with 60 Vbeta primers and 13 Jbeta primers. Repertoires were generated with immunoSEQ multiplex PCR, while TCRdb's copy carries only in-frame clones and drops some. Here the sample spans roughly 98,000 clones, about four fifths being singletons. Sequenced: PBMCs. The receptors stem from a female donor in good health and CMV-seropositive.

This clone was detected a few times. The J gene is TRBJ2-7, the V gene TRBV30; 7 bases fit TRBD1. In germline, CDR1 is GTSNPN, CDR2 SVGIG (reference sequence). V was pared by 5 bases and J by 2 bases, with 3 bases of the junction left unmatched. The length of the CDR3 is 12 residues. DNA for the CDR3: TGTGCCTGGGGAGACAGGGCCTACGAGCAGTACTTC. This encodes CAWGDRAYEQYF.

CDR3 nucleotides: TGTGCCAGCAGCCAAGTACCGGACAACCAAGAGACCCAGTACTTC. Residues: CASSQVPDNQETQYF. This chain connects TRBV4-2 to TRBJ2-5, with D perhaps matching TRBD1 (5 bases). V was trimmed by 1 base and J by 0 bases, leaving 9 bases between them. This CDR3 is 15 amino acids long. Germline lookup yields CDR1 LGHNA and CDR2 YNFKEQ.

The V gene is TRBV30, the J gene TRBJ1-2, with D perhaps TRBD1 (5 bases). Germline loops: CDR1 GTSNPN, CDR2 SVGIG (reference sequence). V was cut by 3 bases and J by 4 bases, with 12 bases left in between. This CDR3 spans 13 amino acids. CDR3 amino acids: CAWRPWGVYGYTF. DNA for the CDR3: TGTGCCTGGAGGCCCTGGGGGGTCTATGGCTACACCTTC.